The clone carrying this TCR beta chain has just one count. The antigen is unknown. The source of the sample is a study of T cell responses to AZD1222 COVID-19 vaccine. Study-wide findings and caveats: Repertoires were collected only later (after the peak T cell response had occurred). Seropositive status at baseline applied to only five or six AZD1222 recipients.

Data came from immunoSEQ multiplex PCR; TCRdb stores just in-frame clones and leaves some out. Altogether around 160,000 clones are present, around 83% being singletons, with the ten largest covering about 4%. The sequence came from an adult in good health. This specimen consisted of peripheral blood, obtained on day 0 of MenACWY control vaccination.

The CDR3: CASSQGGRSTDTQYF. CDR3 nucleotides: TGCGCCAGCAGCCAAGGAGGCAGGAGCACAGATACGCAGTATTTT. This chain uses TRBV4-1 with TRBJ2-3; D call uncertain. The CDR3 runs to 15 residues. Germline CDR1 reads MGHRA; CDR2 reads YSYEKL. Trimming pared 1 base from V and 0 bases from J, leaving 8 bases between.